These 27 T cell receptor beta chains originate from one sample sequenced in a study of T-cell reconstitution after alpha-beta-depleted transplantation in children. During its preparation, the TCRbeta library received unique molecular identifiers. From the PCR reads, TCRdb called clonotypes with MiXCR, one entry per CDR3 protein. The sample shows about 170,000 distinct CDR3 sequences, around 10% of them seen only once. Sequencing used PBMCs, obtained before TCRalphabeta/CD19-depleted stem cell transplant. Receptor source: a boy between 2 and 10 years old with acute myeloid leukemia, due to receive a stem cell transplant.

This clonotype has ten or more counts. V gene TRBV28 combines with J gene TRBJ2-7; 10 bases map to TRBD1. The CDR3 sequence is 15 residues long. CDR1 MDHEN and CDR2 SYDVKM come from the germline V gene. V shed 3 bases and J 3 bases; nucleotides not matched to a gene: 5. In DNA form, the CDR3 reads TGTGCCAGCAGTTTGGGGACAGGGGTTTACTACGAGCAGTACTTC. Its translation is CASSLGTGVYYEQYF.

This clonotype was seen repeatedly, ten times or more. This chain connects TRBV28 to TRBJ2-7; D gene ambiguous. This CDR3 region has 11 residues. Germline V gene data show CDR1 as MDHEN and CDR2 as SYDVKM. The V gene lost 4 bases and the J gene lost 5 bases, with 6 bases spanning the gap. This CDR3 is CASSSFDEQYF. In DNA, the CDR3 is TGTGCCAGCAGTTCTTTCGACGAGCAGTACTTC. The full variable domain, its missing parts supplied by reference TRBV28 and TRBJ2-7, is DVKVTQSSRYLVKRTGEKVFLECVQDMDHENMFWYRQDPGLGLRLIYFSYDVKMKEKGDIPEGYSVSREKKERFSLILESASTNQTSMYLCASSSFDEQYFGPGTRLTVT.

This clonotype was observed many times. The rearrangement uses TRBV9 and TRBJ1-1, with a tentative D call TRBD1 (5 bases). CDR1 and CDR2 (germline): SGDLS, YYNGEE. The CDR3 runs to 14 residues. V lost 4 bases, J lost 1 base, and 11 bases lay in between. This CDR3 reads CASSPGDRNTEAFF. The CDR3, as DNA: TGTGCCAGCAGCCCGGGCGACAGGAACACTGAAGCTTTCTTT.

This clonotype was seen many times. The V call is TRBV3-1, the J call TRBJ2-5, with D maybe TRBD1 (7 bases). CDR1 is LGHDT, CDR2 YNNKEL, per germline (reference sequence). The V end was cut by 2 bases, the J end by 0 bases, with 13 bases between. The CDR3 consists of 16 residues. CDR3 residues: CASSQKGAGHQETQYF. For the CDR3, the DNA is TGTGCCAGCAGCCAAAAGGGGGCGGGGCACCAAGAGACCCAGTACTTC.

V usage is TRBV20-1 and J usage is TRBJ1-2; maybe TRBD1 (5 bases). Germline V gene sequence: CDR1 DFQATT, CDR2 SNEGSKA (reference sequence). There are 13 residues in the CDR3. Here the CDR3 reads CSAGRGPNYGYTF. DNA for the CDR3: TGCAGCGCGGGGCGTGGACCTAACTATGGCTACACCTTC.

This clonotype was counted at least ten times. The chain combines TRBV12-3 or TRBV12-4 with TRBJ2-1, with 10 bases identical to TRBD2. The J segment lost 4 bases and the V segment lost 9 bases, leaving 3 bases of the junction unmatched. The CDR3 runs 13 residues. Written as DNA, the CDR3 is TGTGCCAGTGGACTAGCGGAGTACAATGAGCAGTTCTTC. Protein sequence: CASGLAEYNEQFF.

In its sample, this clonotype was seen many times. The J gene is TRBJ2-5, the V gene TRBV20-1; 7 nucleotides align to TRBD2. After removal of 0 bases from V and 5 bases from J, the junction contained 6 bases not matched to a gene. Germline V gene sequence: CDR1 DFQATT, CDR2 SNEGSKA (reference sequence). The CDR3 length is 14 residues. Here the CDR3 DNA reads TGCAGTGCTAGAGACCTGCGGGGGAGGGAGACCCAGTACTTC. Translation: CSARDLRGRETQYF.

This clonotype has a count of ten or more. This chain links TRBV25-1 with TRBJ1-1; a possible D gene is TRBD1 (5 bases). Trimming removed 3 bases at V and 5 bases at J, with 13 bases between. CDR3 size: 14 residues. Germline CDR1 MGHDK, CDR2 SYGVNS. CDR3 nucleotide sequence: TGTGCCAGCAGTGACGTATCGAGGGGTACTGAAGCTTTCTTT. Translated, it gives CASSDVSRGTEAFF.

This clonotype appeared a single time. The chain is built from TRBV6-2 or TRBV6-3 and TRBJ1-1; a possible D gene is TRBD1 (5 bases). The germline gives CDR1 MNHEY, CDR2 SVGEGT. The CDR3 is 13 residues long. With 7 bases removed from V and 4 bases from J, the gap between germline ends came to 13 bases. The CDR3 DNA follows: TGTGCCAGCAACAGGCCCCTGAGCACTGAAGCTTTCTTT. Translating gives CASNRPLSTEAFF.

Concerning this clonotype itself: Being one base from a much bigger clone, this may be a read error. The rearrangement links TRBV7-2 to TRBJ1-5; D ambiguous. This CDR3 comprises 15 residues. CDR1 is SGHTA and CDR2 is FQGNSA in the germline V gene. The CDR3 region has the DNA TGTGCCAGCACCTTAGAAGTTGAGGCGAATCAGCCCCAGCATTTT. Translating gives CASTLEVEANQPQHF.

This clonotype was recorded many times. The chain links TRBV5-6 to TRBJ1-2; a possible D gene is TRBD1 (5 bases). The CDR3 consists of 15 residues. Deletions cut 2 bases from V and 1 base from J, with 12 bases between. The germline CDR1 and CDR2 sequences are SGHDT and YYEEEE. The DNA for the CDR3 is TGTGCCAGCAGCTTTAAAAACAGGAATAACTATGGCTACACCTTC. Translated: CASSFKNRNNYGYTF.

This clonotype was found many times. This chain's CDR3 is CASTKSGTIYNEQFF. CDR3 DNA sequence: TGTGCCAGCACCAAATCCGGGACAATCTACAATGAGCAGTTCTTC. This sequence joins TRBV12-3 or TRBV12-4 and TRBJ2-1; TRBD1 is a possible D gene (6 bases). This CDR3 region has 15 residues. Deletions cut 7 bases from V and 3 bases from J, with 16 bases between.

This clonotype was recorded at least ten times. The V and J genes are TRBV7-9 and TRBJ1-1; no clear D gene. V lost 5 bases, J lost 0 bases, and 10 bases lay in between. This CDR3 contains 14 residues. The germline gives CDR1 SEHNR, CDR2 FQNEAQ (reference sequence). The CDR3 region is CASSPSPVNTEAFF. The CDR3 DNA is TGTGCCAGCAGCCCCTCACCGGTGAACACTGAAGCTTTCTTT.

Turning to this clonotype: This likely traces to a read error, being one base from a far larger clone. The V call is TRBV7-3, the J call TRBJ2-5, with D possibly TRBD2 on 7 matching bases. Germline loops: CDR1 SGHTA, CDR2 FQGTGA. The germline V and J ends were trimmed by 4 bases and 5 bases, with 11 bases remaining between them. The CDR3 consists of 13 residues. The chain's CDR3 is CASSSEGGETQYF. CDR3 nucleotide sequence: TGTGCCAGCAGCTCAGAGGGGGGGGAGACCCAGTACTTC.

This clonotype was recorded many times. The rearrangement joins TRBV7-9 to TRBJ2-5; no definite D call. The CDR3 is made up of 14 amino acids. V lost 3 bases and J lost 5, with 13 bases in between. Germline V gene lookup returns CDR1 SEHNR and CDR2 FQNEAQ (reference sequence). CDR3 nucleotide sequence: TGTGCCAGCAGCTTTCTCCAAGTTCAGGAGACCCAGTACTTC. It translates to CASSFLQVQETQYF.

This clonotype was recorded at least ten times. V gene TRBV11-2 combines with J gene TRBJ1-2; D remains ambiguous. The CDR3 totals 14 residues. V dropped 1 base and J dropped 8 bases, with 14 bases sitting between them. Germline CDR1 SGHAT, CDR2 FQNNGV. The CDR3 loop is CASSLGAQWRGYTF. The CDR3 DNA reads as TGTGCCAGCAGCTTAGGGGCTCAGTGGAGAGGCTACACCTTC.

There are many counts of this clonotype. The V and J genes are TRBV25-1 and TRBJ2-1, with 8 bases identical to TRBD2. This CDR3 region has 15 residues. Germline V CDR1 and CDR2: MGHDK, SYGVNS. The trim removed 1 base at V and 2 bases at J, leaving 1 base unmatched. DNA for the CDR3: TGTGCCAGCAGTGAATCTAGCGGGCCCTACAATGAGCAGTTCTTC. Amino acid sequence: CASSESSGPYNEQFF.

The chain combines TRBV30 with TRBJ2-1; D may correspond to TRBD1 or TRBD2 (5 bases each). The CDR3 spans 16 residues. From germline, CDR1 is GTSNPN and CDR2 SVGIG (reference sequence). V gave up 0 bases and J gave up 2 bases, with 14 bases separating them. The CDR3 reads CAWSVFGGPAYNEQFF. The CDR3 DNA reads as TGTGCCTGGAGTGTTTTTGGGGGACCGGCCTACAATGAGCAGTTCTTC.

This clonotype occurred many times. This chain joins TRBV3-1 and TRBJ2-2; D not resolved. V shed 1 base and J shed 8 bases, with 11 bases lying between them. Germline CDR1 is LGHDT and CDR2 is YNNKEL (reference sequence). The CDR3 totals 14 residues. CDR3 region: CASSQVKNWGELFF. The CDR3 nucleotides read TGTGCCAGCAGCCAAGTCAAGAACTGGGGGGAGCTGTTTTTT.

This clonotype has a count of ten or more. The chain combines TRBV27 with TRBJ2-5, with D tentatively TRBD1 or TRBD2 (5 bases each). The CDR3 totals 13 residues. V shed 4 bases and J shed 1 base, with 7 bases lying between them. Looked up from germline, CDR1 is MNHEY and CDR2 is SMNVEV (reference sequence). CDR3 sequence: CASSWGFQETQYF. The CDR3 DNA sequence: TGTGCCAGCAGTTGGGGGTTCCAAGAGACCCAGTACTTC.

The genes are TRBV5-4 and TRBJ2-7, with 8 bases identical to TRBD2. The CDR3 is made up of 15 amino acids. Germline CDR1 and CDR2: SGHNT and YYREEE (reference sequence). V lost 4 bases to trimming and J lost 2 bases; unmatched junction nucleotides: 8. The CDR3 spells CASSRTLGGAYEQYV. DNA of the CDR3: TGTGCCAGCAGCCGCACCCTCGGGGGGGCCTACGAGCAGTACGTC.

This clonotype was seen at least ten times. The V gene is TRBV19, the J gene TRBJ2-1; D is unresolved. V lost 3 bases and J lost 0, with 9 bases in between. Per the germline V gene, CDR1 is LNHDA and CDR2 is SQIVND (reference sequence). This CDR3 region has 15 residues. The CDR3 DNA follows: TGTGCCAGTAGTATTTCTACGAGCTCCTACAATGAGCAGTTCTTC. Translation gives CASSISTSSYNEQFF.

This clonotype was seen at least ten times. The CDR3 DNA reads as TGCAGTGCTAGCCCCACAGATACGCAGTATTTT. Its protein is CSASPTDTQYF. The chain employs TRBV20-1 and TRBJ2-3; the D is unclear. The CDR3 loop spans 11 amino acids. The germline CDR1 and CDR2 sequences are DFQATT and SNEGSKA (reference sequence). V lost 3 bases and J lost 2, with 3 bases in between.

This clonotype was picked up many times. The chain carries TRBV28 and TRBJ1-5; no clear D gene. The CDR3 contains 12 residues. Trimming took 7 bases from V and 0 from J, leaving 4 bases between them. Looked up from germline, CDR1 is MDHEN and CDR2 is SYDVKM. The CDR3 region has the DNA TGTGCCAGCACCAATAGCAATCAGCCCCAGCATTTT. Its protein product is CASTNSNQPQHF.

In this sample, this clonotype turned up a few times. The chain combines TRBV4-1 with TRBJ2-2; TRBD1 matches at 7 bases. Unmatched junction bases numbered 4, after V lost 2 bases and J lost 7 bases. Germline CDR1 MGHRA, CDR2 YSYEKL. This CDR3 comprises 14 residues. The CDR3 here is CASSQSPGGGELFF. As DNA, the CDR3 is TGCGCCAGCAGCCAAAGTCCAGGGGGCGGGGAGCTGTTTTTT.

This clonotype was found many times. CDR3 nucleotides: TGCGCCAGCAGCCTGGTTCTGGTGGCGGGACGCACAGATACGCAGTATTTT. Its translation: CASSLVLVAGRTDTQYF. The J gene is TRBJ2-3, the V gene TRBV4-1, with TRBD2 as a possible D gene (6 bases). V lost 4 bases and J 1 base, leaving 18 bases between the germline ends. Germline loops: CDR1 MGHRA, CDR2 YSYEKL. CDR3 length: 17 residues.

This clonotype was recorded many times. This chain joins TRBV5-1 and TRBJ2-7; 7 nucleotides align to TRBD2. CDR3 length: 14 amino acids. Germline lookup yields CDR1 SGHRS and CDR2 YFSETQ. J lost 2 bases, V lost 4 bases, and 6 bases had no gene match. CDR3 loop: CASSRGDGPYEQYF. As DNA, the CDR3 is TGCGCCAGCAGCCGGGGGGACGGCCCCTACGAGCAGTACTTC. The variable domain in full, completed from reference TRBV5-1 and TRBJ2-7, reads KAGVTQTPRYLIKTRGQQVTLSCSPISGHRSVSWYQQTPGQGLQFLFEYFSETQRNKGNFPGRFSGRQFSNSRSEMNVSTLELGDSALYLCASSRGDGPYEQYFGPGTRLTVT.